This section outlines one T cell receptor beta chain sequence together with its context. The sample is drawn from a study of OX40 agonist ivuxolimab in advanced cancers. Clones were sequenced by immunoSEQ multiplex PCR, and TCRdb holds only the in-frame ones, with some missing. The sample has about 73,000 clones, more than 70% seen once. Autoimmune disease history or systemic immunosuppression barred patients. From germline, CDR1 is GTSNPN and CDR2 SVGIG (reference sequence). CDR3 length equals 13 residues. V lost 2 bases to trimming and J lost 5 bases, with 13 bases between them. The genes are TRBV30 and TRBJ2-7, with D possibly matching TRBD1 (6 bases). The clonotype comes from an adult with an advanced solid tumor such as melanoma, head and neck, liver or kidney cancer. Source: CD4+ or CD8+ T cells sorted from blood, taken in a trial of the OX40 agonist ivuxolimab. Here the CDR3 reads CAWSTGHRNEQYF. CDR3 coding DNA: TGTGCCTGGAGTACGGGACATCGGAACGAGCAGTACTTC.